This T cell receptor (beta chain) was captured by sequencing in a study of T cells in Graves' hyperthyroidism and ophthalmopathy. Findings and caveats of the study: The model foresaw ophthalmopathy a median around 6.4 months prior to onset. Most thyroid clonotypes that were expanded above 0.001 also turned up in blood.

The cohort's ophthalmopathy patients, a group with duration under 3 months, had a Clinical Activity Score of at least 3 and a NOSPECS grade of at least 4. Diagnoses were made from clinical symptoms, serum measures (thyroxine and TRAb), thyroid ultrasound and orbital computed tomography. With respect to this clonotype: Its specificity is not known. The missing conserved phenylalanine or tryptophan at the end of this CDR3 makes a read error likely.

CDR3 length: 15 amino acids. From germline, CDR1 is SGHVS and CDR2 FQNEAQ. The germline V and J ends were trimmed by 0 bases and 4 bases, with 13 bases remaining between them. Amplification yielded TCR beta CDR3 regions, with RNA transcripts as the source. Primed by the HTBI set, a first-round RT-PCR was run on the TCR CDR3. One entry per CDR3 protein results from TCRdb running MiXCR on the multiplex PCR reads. Among about half a million distinct CDR3 sequences, around a fifth were seen once, and the ten largest hold around 47%. The sample was blood. This sequence originates from a woman between 65 and 79 years old with Graves' ophthalmopathy. The chain has TRBV7-8 and TRBJ2-7, with a possible D match to TRBD1 (6 bases). This CDR3 reads CASSLAGQGRYEQYL. CDR3 DNA: TGTGCCAGCAGCTTAGCGGGGCAGGGGCGGTACGAGCAGTACCTC.